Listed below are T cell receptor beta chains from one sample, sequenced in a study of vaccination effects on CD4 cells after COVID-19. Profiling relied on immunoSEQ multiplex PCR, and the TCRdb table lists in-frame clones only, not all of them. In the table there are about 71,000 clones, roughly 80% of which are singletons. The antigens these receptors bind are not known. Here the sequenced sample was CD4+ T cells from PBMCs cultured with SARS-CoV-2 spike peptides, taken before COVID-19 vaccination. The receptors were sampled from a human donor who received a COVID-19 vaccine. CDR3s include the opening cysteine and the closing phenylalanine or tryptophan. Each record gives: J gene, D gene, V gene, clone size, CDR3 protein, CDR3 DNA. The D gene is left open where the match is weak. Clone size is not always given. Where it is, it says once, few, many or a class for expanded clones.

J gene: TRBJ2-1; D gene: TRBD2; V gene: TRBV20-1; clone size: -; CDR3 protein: CSASLRLAGHNEQFF; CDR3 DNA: TGCAGTGCTAGTCTCCGACTAGCGGGACACAATGAGCAGTTCTTC
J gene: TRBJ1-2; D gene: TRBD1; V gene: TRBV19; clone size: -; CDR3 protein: CASSITGTGGGGYTF; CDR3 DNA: TGTGCCAGTAGCATAACCGGGACAGGGGGCGGAGGCTACACCTTC
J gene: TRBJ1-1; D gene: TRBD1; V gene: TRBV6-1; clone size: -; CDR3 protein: CASSEAGTGNTEAFF; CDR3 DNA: TGTGCCAGCAGTGAAGCGGGGACAGGAAACACTGAAGCTTTCTTT
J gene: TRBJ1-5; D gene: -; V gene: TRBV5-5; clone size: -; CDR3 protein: CASSPDPAGPNQPQHF; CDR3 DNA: TGTGCCAGCAGCCCCGACCCGGCGGGACCTAATCAGCCCCAGCATTTT
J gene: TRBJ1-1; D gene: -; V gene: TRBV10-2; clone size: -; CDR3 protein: CASSMRGINTEAFF; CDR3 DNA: TGCGCCAGCAGCATGCGGGGGATAAACACTGAAGCTTTCTTT
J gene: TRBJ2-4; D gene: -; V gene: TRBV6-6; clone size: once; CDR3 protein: CASSKFYRDDNIQYF; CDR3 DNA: TGTGCCAGCAGTAAATTCTACAGGGATGATAACATTCAGTACTTC
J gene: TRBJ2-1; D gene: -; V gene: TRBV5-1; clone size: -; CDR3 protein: CASSLMSSYNEQFF; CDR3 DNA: TGCGCCAGCAGCTTGATGAGCTCCTACAATGAGCAGTTCTTC
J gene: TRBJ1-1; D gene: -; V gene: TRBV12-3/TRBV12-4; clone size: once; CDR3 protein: CASSNGLNTEAFF; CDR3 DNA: TGTGCCAGCAGCAATGGACTCAACACTGAAGCTTTCTTT
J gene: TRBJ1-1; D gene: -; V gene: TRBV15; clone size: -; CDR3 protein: CATSRGGRYPEAFF; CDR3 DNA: TGTGCCACCAGCAGGGGAGGCCGGTACCCTGAAGCTTTCTTT
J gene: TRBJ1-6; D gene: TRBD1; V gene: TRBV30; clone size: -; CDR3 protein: CAWSSGQPNSPLHF; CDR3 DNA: TGTGCCTGGAGTTCGGGACAGCCAAATTCACCCCTCCACTTT
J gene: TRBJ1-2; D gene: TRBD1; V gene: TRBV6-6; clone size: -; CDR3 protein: CASSGSGTGYGYTF; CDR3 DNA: TGTGCCAGCAGTGGCTCCGGGACAGGGTATGGCTACACCTTC
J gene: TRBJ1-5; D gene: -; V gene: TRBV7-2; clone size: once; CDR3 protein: CASSLNSNQPQHF; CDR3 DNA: TGTGCCAGCAGCTTAAATAGCAATCAGCCCCAGCATTTT
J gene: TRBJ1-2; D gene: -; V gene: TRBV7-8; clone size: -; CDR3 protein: CASSLIAEGYGYTF; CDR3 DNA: TGTGCCAGCAGCTTAATCGCGGAAGGCTATGGCTACACCTTC
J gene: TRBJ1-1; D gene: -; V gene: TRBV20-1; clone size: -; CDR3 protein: CSAGDPEGGRNTEAFF; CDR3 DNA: TGCAGTGCTGGTGACCCAGAAGGGGGTCGGAACACTGAAGCTTTCTTT
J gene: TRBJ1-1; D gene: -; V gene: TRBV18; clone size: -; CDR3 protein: CASSPQEGRGTFF; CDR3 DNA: TGTGCCAGCTCACCACAGGAGGGGAGGGGGACTTTCTTT
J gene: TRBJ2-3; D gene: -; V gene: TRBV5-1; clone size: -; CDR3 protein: CASSFTDTQYF; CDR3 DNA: TGCGCCAGCAGCTTCACAGATACGCAGTATTTT
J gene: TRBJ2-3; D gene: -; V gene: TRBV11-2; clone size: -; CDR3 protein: CASNSPFKSLGDTQYF; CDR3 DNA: TGTGCCAGCAACTCCCCATTCAAGAGTTTGGGAGATACGCAGTATTTT
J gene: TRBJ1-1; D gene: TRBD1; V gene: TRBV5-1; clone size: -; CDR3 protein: CASSLGGQSYTEAFF; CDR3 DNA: TGCGCCAGCAGCTTGGGGGGACAGAGTTACACTGAAGCTTTCTTT
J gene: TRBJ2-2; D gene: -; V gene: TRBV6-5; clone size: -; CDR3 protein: CASSYNLPPTGELFF; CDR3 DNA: TGTGCCAGCAGTTACAACCTCCCCCCCACCGGGGAGCTGTTTTTT
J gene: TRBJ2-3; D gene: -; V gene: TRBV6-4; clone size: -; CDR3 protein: CASAPQYSADTQYF; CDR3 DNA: TGTGCCAGCGCTCCTCAATATTCGGCAGATACGCAGTATTTT
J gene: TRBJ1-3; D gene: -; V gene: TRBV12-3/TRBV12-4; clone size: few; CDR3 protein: CASRLISGNTIYF; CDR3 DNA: TGTGCCAGCAGGTTAATCTCTGGAAACACCATATATTTT
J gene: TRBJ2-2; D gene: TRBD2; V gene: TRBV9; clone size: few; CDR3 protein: CASSAQSGTSYDTGELFF; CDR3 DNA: TGTGCCAGCAGCGCGCAGTCCGGGACTAGTTACGACACCGGGGAGCTGTTTTTT
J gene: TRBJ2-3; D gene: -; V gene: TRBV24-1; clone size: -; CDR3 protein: CATSDSRTVNWQYF; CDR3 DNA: TGTGCCACCAGTGATTCCCGGACAGTTAACTGGCAGTATTTT
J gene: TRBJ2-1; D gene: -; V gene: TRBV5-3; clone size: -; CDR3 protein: CARSYLPTSRRNEQFF; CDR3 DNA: TGTGCCAGAAGCTATCTCCCGACTAGTCGGCGGAATGAGCAGTTCTTC
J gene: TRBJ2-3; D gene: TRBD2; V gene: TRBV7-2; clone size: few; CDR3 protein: CASSLRLAGSTDTQYF; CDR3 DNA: TGTGCCAGCAGCCTCAGACTAGCGGGTAGCACAGATACGCAGTATTTT
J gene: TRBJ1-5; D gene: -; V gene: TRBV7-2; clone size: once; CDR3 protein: CASSSGQGYQPQHF; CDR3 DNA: TGTGCCAGCAGCTCCGGACAAGGCTATCAGCCCCAGCATTTT
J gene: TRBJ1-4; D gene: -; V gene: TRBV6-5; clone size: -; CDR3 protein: CASRKLGGGEKLFF; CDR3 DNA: TGTGCCAGCAGAAAACTGGGGGGTGGGGAAAAACTGTTTTTT
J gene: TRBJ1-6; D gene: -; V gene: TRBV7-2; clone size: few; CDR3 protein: CASSYDTDGSPLHF; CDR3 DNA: TGTGCCAGCAGCTATGACACGGACGGTTCACCCCTCCACTTT
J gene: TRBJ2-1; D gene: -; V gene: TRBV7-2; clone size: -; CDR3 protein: CASSLLRRNEQFF; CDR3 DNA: TGTGCCAGCAGCTTACTCAGACGAAATGAGCAGTTCTTC
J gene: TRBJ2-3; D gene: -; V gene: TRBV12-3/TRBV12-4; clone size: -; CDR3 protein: CASIHAGTDTQYF; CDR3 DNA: TGTGCCAGCATCCACGCCGGGACAGATACGCAGTATTTT
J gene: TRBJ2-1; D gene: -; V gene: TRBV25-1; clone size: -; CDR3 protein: CASSETEGVYNEQFF; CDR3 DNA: TGTGCCAGCAGTGAGACAGAGGGGGTCTACAATGAGCAGTTCTTC
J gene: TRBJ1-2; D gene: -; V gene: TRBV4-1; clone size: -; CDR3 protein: CASSQGTDNRYGYTF; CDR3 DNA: TGCGCCAGCAGCCAAGGGACAGACAACCGCTATGGCTACACCTTC
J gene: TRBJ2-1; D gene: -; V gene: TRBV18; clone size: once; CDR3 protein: CASSPRAQTVYNEQFF; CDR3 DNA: TGTGCCAGCTCACCTCGAGCCCAAACGGTGTACAATGAGCAGTTCTTC
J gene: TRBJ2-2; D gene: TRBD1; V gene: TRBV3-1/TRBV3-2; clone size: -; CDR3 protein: CASSQGTGSQGTGELFF; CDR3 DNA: TGTGCCAGCAGCCAAGGGACAGGATCCCAGGGGACCGGGGAGCTGTTTTTT
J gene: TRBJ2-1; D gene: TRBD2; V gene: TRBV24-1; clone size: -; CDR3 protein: CATSDSGLAGGNYNEQFF; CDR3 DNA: TGTGCCACCAGTGATTCTGGACTAGCGGGGGGGAACTACAATGAGCAGTTCTTC
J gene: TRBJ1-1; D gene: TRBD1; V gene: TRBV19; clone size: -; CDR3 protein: CASRGTGGGTEAFF; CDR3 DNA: TGTGCCAGTAGGGGGACAGGGGGAGGCACTGAAGCTTTCTTT
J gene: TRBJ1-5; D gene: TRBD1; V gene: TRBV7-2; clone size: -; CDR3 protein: CASSLDRGQRQPQHF; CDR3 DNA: TGTGCCAGCAGCTTAGACAGGGGGCAAAGACAGCCCCAGCATTTT
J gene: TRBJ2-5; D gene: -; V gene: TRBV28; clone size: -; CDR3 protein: CASSLRRGETQYF; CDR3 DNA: TGTGCCAGCAGTCTTAGAAGGGGAGAGACCCAGTACTTC
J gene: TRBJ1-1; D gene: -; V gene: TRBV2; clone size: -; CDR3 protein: CASSSTEATEAFF; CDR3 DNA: TGTGCCAGCAGTAGTACAGAAGCCACTGAAGCTTTCTTT
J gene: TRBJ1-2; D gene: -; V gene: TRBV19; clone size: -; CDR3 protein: CASSMGIYGYTF; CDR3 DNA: TGTGCCAGTAGTATGGGGATCTATGGCTACACCTTC
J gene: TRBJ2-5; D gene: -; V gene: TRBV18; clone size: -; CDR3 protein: CASSPGRETQYF; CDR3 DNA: TGTGCCAGCTCACCAGGGCGAGAGACCCAGTACTTC
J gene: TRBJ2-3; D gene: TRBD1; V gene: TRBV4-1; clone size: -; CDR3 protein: CASSLVAGQGATNTQYF; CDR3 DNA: TGCGCCAGCAGCCTTGTAGCGGGACAGGGGGCCACAAATACGCAGTATTTT
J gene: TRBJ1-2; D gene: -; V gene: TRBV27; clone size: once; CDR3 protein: CASRPTVNYGYTF; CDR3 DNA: TGTGCCAGCAGACCTACAGTTAACTATGGCTACACCTTC
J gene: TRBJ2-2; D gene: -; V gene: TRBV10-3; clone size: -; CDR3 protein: CAISESGNTGELFF; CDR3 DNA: TGTGCCATCAGTGAGTCAGGCAACACCGGGGAGCTGTTTTTT
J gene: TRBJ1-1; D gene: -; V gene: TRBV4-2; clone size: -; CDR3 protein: CASSPRQDLNTEAFF; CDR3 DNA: TGTGCCAGCAGCCCTCGACAGGACTTGAACACTGAAGCTTTCTTT
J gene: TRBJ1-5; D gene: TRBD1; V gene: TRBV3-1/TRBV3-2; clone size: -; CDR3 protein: CASSQAGGNNQPQHF; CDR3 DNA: TGTGCCAGCAGCCAAGCAGGGGGAAACAATCAGCCCCAGCATTTT
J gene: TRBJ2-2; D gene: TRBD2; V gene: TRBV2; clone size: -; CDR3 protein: CASKGLAGVGELFF; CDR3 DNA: TGTGCCAGCAAAGGACTAGCGGGGGTCGGGGAGCTGTTTTTT
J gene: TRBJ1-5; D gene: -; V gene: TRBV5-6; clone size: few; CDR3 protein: CASSLRGDQPQHF; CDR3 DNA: TGTGCCAGCAGCTTGAGGGGGGATCAGCCCCAGCATTTT
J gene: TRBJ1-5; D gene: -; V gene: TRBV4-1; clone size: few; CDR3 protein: CASSLGFEDQPQHF; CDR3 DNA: TGCGCCAGCAGTCTCGGGTTCGAAGATCAGCCCCAGCATTTT
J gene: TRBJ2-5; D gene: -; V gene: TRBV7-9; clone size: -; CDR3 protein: CASSLDRGETQYF; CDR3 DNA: TGTGCCAGCAGCTTAGACAGAGGGGAGACCCAGTACTTC
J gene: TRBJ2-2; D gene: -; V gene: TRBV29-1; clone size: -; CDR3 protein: CSVCLGNTGELFF; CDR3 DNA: TGCAGCGTTTGTCTAGGGAACACCGGGGAGCTGTTTTTT
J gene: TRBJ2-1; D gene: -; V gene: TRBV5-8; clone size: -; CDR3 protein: CASPRTTFGNNEQFF; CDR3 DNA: TGTGCCAGCCCTAGGACTACCTTTGGAAACAATGAGCAGTTCTTC